This TCR beta chain was retrieved from a study of blood T cell repertoires in COVID-19. The method was immunoSEQ multiplex PCR; TCRdb's version includes in-frame clones alone and lacks a portion of them. The sample yields tens of thousands of clones, 75% to 90% seen once. Trimming removed 5 bases from V and 0 bases from J, with 15 bases in between. The CDR3 runs 16 residues. Germline V gene sequence: CDR1 SEHNR, CDR2 FQNEAQ (reference sequence). What was sequenced was peripheral blood. The chain combines TRBV7-9 with TRBJ2-3; D possibly corresponds to TRBD2 (6 bases). This sequence originates from a human donor in a cohort sampled during active COVID-19. The CDR3 region is CASSNSGTFSTDTQYF. CDR3 DNA sequence: TGTGCCAGCAGCAATAGCGGAACCTTTAGCACAGATACGCAGTATTTT.